This record covers a single TCR beta chain. Its antigen has not been determined. Within one base of it there is no much larger clone, and no base qualities were kept. The data derive from a study of technical replicates of blood from a handful of donors (dated by TCRdb to 2016 to 2017). Based on the germline V gene, the CDR1 and CDR2 sequences are SQVTM and ANQGSEA. The CDR3 runs 12 amino acids, cysteine and phenylalanine included. The sequence is cut down to CDR3 DNA, 36 bases in frame from base 1. Compared with germline, V lacks 7 bases and J lacks 9 bases; bases without a gene match: 9. Library generation was performed with the immunoSEQ multiplex PCR assay. Here the immuneACCESS table is served through TCRdb, limited to in-frame sequences with V and J called. Missing clones are a known gap in these copies; in checked studies unresolved V genes cover under half, and the rest lacks a known reason. The sample has tens of thousands of clones on record, 90% to 95% of them singletons. About 0.38% of the sample comes from the top ten.

The clonotype comes from a human donor in good health. The sequenced sample consisted of T cells isolated from PBMCs. The chain is made from TRBV29-1 and TRBJ1-2, with 9 middle bases fitting TRBD1. The CDR3: CSARAGQGRYTF. The nucleotide sequence is TGCAGCGCCAGAGCGGGACAGGGACGCTACACCTTC.